A selection of T cell receptor beta chains follows, all from one sample in a study of T cells in localized non-small cell lung cancer. Generated by immunoSEQ multiplex PCR, the TCRdb table keeps only in-frame clones and is missing some. The table lists 25,000 to 30,000 clones, 82% of them singletons. The source material was peripheral blood, sampled before any cancer treatment. All receptors derive from a woman aged 40 to 75 with stage I lung adenocarcinoma. Each CDR3 is given with its conserved first and last residue. D genes are given only for firm matches. Not all rows give a size; the values are once, few, many and, for expanded clones, a class.

>-|-|TRBV5-1|TRBJ2-5
CASSSSGHQETQYF
TGCGCCAGCAGCTCGTCAGGACACCAAGAGACCCAGTACTTC
>-|-|TRBV28|TRBJ1-5
CASTTDGIQPQHF
TGTGCCAGCACGACCGACGGAATTCAGCCCCAGCATTTT
>-|-|TRBV12-5|TRBJ2-3
CASGPSGLSTDTQYF
TGTGCTAGTGGCCCATCGGGTCTTAGCACAGATACGCAGTATTTT
>-|-|TRBV18|TRBJ2-5
CASSPGRPNRETQYF
TGTGCCAGCTCACCAGGGAGGCCGAACAGGGAGACCCAGTACTTC
>-|-|TRBV9|TRBJ2-6
CASSVHAGGPGANVLTF
TGTGCCAGCAGCGTTCACGCCGGCGGACCTGGGGCCAACGTCCTGACTTTC
>TRBD1|few|TRBV30|TRBJ1-2
CAHGRDRPYGYTF
TGTGCCCATGGCCGGGACAGACCCTATGGCTACACCTTC
>-|-|TRBV9|TRBJ1-5
CASSREEGGNQPQHF
TGTGCCAGCAGCAGGGAGGAAGGAGGCAATCAGCCCCAGCATTTT
>TRBD2|-|TRBV5-1|TRBJ2-1
CASSPLVASGGVVDEQFF
TGCGCCAGCAGCCCACTTGTGGCTAGCGGGGGGGTAGTCGATGAGCAGTTCTTC
>-|-|TRBV7-9|TRBJ2-7
CASSSDTDYEQYF
TGTGCCAGCAGCTCAGACACAGACTACGAGCAGTACTTC
>-|-|TRBV18|TRBJ1-1
CASSQAMGGNTEAFF
TGTGCCAGCTCCCAGGCCATGGGAGGGAACACTGAAGCTTTCTTT
>-|-|TRBV5-4|TRBJ2-7
CASSFESYEQYF
TGTGCCAGCAGCTTCGAATCCTACGAGCAGTACTTC
>-|-|TRBV7-2|TRBJ1-3
CASSLVVNAGNTIYF
TGTGCCAGCAGCTTAGTTGTCAACGCTGGAAACACCATATATTTT
>-|-|TRBV29-1|TRBJ1-1
CSAGSYMNTEAFF
TGCAGCGCCGGGTCTTACATGAACACTGAAGCTTTCTTT
>-|-|TRBV15|TRBJ1-6
CATSRGGMSGRTNSPLHF
TGTGCCACCAGCAGAGGAGGGATGTCGGGCAGGACGAATTCACCCCTCCACTTT
>TRBD1|-|TRBV9|TRBJ2-3
CASSTGTGDTDTQYF
TGTGCCAGCAGCACCGGGACAGGGGATACAGATACGCAGTATTTT
>TRBD2|-|TRBV7-3|TRBJ2-3
CASSVGPGLAGLYTQYF
TGTGCCAGCAGCGTGGGTCCGGGACTAGCGGGTCTATATACGCAGTATTTT
>-|-|TRBV28|TRBJ1-1
CASTSGRGRNTEAFF
TGTGCCAGCACCAGCGGGAGGGGGAGGAACACTGAAGCTTTCTTT
>-|-|TRBV5-4|TRBJ2-5
CASSLLVGGETQYF
TGTGCCAGCAGCTTGTTGGTGGGAGGAGAGACCCAGTACTTC
>TRBD1|-|TRBV29-1|TRBJ2-2
CSVHPGQPTGELFF
TGCAGCGTTCACCCGGGACAGCCCACCGGGGAGCTGTTTTTT
>TRBD1|-|TRBV7-9|TRBJ2-7
CASSIGQASSYEQYF
TGTGCCAGCAGCATAGGACAGGCTAGCTCCTACGAGCAGTACTTC
>-|-|TRBV10-3|TRBJ1-1
CAISGEPDTEAFF
TGTGCCATCAGTGGCGAGCCTGACACTGAAGCTTTCTTT
>TRBD1|few|TRBV4-1|TRBJ2-5
CASSQEVTGGWETQYF
TGCGCCAGCAGCCAGGAGGTTACAGGGGGCTGGGAGACCCAGTACTTC
>-|-|TRBV2|TRBJ2-6
CASRGAAGIYSGANVLTF
TGTGCCAGCAGAGGGGCGGCAGGAATCTACTCTGGGGCCAACGTCCTGACTTTC
>TRBD1|-|TRBV19|TRBJ2-2
CAATSGQGDTGELFF
TGTGCCGCTACCAGCGGCCAGGGGGACACCGGGGAGCTGTTTTTT
>-|-|TRBV29-1|TRBJ2-5
CSVQQGIETQYF
TGCAGCGTCCAACAGGGTATCGAGACCCAGTACTTC
>TRBD1|few|TRBV25-1|TRBJ1-2
CASTGLGTGPNYGYTF
TGTGCCAGCACCGGTCTCGGGACAGGACCAAACTATGGCTACACCTTC
>TRBD1|-|TRBV4-3|TRBJ1-2
CASSQDPTGYYGYTF
TGCGCCAGCAGCCAAGACCCGACAGGGTACTATGGCTACACCTTC
>-|-|TRBV6-5|TRBJ2-2
CASSYGTANTGELFF
TGTGCCAGCAGTTACGGGACGGCGAACACCGGGGAGCTGTTTTTT
>TRBD1|-|TRBV18|TRBJ2-1
CASSPRRGQGPYNEQFF
TGTGCCAGCTCACCCCGCCGGGGACAGGGTCCTTACAATGAGCAGTTCTTC
>TRBD1|-|TRBV7-6|TRBJ1-2
CASSLGDRGPEGYTF
TGTGCCAGCAGCTTAGGTGACAGGGGGCCAGAGGGCTACACCTTC
>-|-|TRBV5-4|TRBJ1-5
CASSFGGTQPQHF
TGTGCCAGCAGCTTTGGTGGCACGCAGCCCCAGCATTTT
>TRBD2|-|TRBV11-1|TRBJ2-1
CATKPSGANEQFF
TGTGCCACCAAGCCTAGCGGGGCCAATGAGCAGTTCTTC
>-|-|TRBV18|TRBJ2-4
CASSPGRPKNIQYF
TGTGCCAGCTCACCAGGAAGGCCCAAAAACATTCAGTACTTC
>TRBD1|-|TRBV5-1|TRBJ1-4
CASSQRQGDEKLFF
TGCGCCAGCAGCCAGAGACAGGGCGACGAAAAACTGTTTTTT
>TRBD2|-|TRBV11-2|TRBJ2-2
CASSPPAGANTGELFF
TGTGCCAGCAGCCCTCCGGCGGGGGCGAACACCGGGGAGCTGTTTTTT
>-|-|TRBV7-3|TRBJ1-6
CASSLERNSPLHF
TGTGCCAGCAGCTTAGAAAGGAATTCACCCCTCCACTTT
>TRBD1|-|TRBV18|TRBJ1-1
CASSPFGQAGTEAFF
TGTGCCAGCTCACCTTTTGGACAGGCCGGCACTGAAGCTTTCTTT
>-|large|TRBV5-8|TRBJ1-6
CATREATFYNSPLHF
TGTGCCACCCGAGAGGCGACATTTTATAATTCACCCCTCCACTTT
>-|-|TRBV6-5|TRBJ1-1
CASSYTTALSTEAFF
TGTGCCAGCAGTTACACGACGGCTTTGAGCACTGAAGCTTTCTTT
>-|-|TRBV19|TRBJ1-1
CASSIQGRMNTEAFF
TGTGCCAGTAGTATTCAGGGCCGGATGAACACTGAAGCTTTCTTT